This record covers a single TCR beta chain. Its cognate antigen is unknown. Generated by immunoSEQ multiplex PCR, the TCRdb table keeps only in-frame clones and is missing some. The repertoire holds approximately 100,000 clones, with approximately 89% as singletons. The sample belongs to a study of T cell responses to AZD1222 COVID-19 vaccine. Notes on the study in general: The study identified only a handful of AZD1222 recipients as seropositive at baseline. Close to half of all spike-specific TCRs reportedly target regions of the variants that are unmutated. Spike-spanning, vaccine-associated CD4 TCRs were dominant at 160-218 and 743-854.

The CDR3 runs to 14 residues. V gave up 1 base and J gave up 4 bases, with 8 bases separating them. Germline V gene lookup returns CDR1 MDHEN and CDR2 SYDVKM. V is TRBV28 and J is TRBJ1-5; D is unresolved. The source was peripheral blood, collected 28 days after the second AZD1222 dose. This sequence originates from an adult who received the AZD1222 COVID-19 vaccine. CDR3 in amino acids: CASSLSQLNQPQHF. In DNA, the CDR3 is TGTGCCAGCAGTTTATCTCAATTAAATCAGCCCCAGCATTTT.